Presented here are 4 T cell receptor beta chains from one specimen sequenced in a study of CD8 T cells in ankylosing spondylitis. MiXCR was run by TCRdb on the 5' RACE reads, yielding one entry per CDR3 protein. Found here are 180,000 or so distinct CDR3 sequences, approximately 10% of them singletons; the top ten hold under 35%. The sample was blood, either unsorted or a sorted T cell fraction (not recorded which). The source is a male donor with ankylosing spondylitis or in good health (not recorded which).

This clonotype has only a few counts. V is TRBV20-1 and J is TRBJ2-7; 11 nucleotides agree with TRBD2. CDR3 length equals 15 residues. Trimming cost V 3 bases and J 5 bases; bases outside gene matches: 9. CDR1 and CDR2 (germline): DFQATT, SNEGSKA (reference sequence). The CDR3 here is CSARFPSGRSDEQYF. CDR3 bases: TGCAGTGCTAGGTTTCCTAGCGGGAGGTCGGACGAGCAGTACTTC.

Here the CDR3 reads CATSRDLNQGYTF. As DNA, the CDR3 is TGTGCCACCAGCAGAGATCTGAACCAGGGCTACACCTTC. This rearrangement joins TRBV15 to TRBJ1-2, with D unresolved. Germline V CDR1 and CDR2: LNHNV, YYDKDF (reference sequence). The CDR3 covers 13 residues. V shed 0 bases and J shed 8 bases, with 10 bases lying between them.

The table lists this clonotype with many counts. The chain uses TRBV5-1 and TRBJ1-4; no clear D gene. From germline, CDR1 is SGHRS and CDR2 YFSETQ. This CDR3 spans 16 amino acids. V was cut by 1 base and J by 0 bases, with 10 bases left in between. CDR3 loop: CASSLSLGTTNEKLFF. The CDR3 nucleotides are TGCGCCAGCAGCTTGAGTCTCGGAACAACTAATGAAAAACTGTTTTTT.

This clonotype was picked up many times. This chain's CDR3 is CASSYSKGPQDAGELFF. CDR3 sequence (DNA): TGTGCCAGCAGTTACTCGAAAGGACCCCAGGACGCCGGGGAGCTGTTTTTT. V usage is TRBV6-5 and J usage is TRBJ2-2; no clear D gene. Germline CDR1 reads MNHEY; CDR2 reads SVGAGI. This CDR3 spans 17 amino acids. The V end lost 0 bases, the J end lost 6 bases, and 17 bases lay between the germline ends.